The rows below give T cell receptor beta chains drawn from one sample of a study of shared clonotypes between healthy human individuals. The method was immunoSEQ multiplex PCR; TCRdb's version includes in-frame clones alone and lacks a portion of them. In the table there are fewer than 800,000 clones, around 90% of which are singletons. The sequencing sample was made of naive CD8+ T cells sorted from blood. Receptors were obtained from a young man in good health. Both conserved end residues are part of each CDR3. Where a row states a size, it is once, few, many or the class of an expanded clone; other rows omit it.

v_call: TRBV7-9
clone_size: -
cdr3_aa: CASSHGTGLTEAFF

v_call: TRBV2
clone_size: -
cdr3_aa: CASSEGQGDDEQFF

v_call: TRBV7-9
clone_size: -
cdr3_aa: CASSLGVPYEQYF

v_call: TRBV29-1
clone_size: -
cdr3_aa: CSVDPGGLEQFF

v_call: TRBV5-1
clone_size: -
cdr3_aa: CASSPDYMQFF

v_call: TRBV6-5
clone_size: -
cdr3_aa: CASSIEGAYEQYF

v_call: TRBV7-2
clone_size: -
cdr3_aa: CASSSLQGQGIANYGYTF

v_call: TRBV27
clone_size: -
cdr3_aa: CASSFGGPTETGVWGEQYF

v_call: TRBV10-3
clone_size: once
cdr3_aa: CAISEGGVTEAFF

v_call: TRBV29-1
clone_size: -
cdr3_aa: CSVTPLSSYEQYF

v_call: TRBV4-2
clone_size: -
cdr3_aa: CASSQEGGTPYNEQFF

v_call: TRBV15
clone_size: -
cdr3_aa: CATSTRTGVTNEKLFF

v_call: TRBV19
clone_size: -
cdr3_aa: CASSIGPLFAKNIQYF

v_call: TRBV2
clone_size: once
cdr3_aa: CASSKPPYEQYF

v_call: TRBV19
clone_size: -
cdr3_aa: CASSPGGGMYEQFF

v_call: TRBV30
clone_size: -
cdr3_aa: CAWSAGLASYNEQFF

v_call: TRBV10-1
clone_size: -
cdr3_aa: CASGGQPLNYGYTF

v_call: TRBV10-2
clone_size: -
cdr3_aa: CASSQGLANEQYF

v_call: TRBV27
clone_size: -
cdr3_aa: CASSSITGTGSYEQYF

v_call: TRBV27
clone_size: -
cdr3_aa: CAVRRGLAANYEQYF

v_call: TRBV11-2
clone_size: -
cdr3_aa: CASSPGKGGFF

v_call: TRBV7-9
clone_size: once
cdr3_aa: CASSLAEGPNTEAFF

v_call: TRBV9
clone_size: -
cdr3_aa: CASSVVLRTSSEDLPGELFF

v_call: TRBV7-6
clone_size: few
cdr3_aa: CASSLETGSTYEQYF

v_call: TRBV6-4
clone_size: -
cdr3_aa: CASRPNVWVNEQYF

v_call: TRBV19
clone_size: -
cdr3_aa: CASTPDRVMGGYTF

v_call: TRBV28
clone_size: -
cdr3_aa: CASSLFRRTEAFF

v_call: TRBV27
clone_size: -
cdr3_aa: CASSLLGGSQPQHF

v_call: TRBV29-1
clone_size: -
cdr3_aa: CSVGVGTGVLNEQFF

v_call: TRBV11-3
clone_size: -
cdr3_aa: CASSLGDSPYEQYF

v_call: TRBV7-8
clone_size: -
cdr3_aa: CASSGGELRSSYEQYF